The rows below give T cell receptor beta chains drawn from one sample of a study of blood T cells in healthy people across ages. TCRdb used MiXCR to reprocess the 5' RACE reads, holding one entry per CDR3 protein. The sample contains about 1.7 million distinct CDR3 sequences, approximately 28% of which appear only once. Sequenced material: blood. The receptors come from a woman younger than 45 in good health. The CDR3 runs from the conserved cysteine through the conserved F or W. The D gene is left open where the match is weak. Where a row states a size, it is once, few, many or the class of an expanded clone; other rows omit it.

CDR3 length	clone size	D gene	V gene	J gene	CDR3 protein	CDR3 DNA
12	few	-	TRBV4-1	TRBJ2-4	CASSSKVGIQYF	TGCGCCAGCAGCTCGAAGGTGGGCATTCAGTACTTC
14	-	-	TRBV12-3/TRBV12-4	TRBJ2-7	CASSLDWSSYEQYF	TGTGCCAGCAGTTTAGACTGGAGCTCCTACGAGCAGTACTTC
14	few	-	TRBV5-1	TRBJ2-5	CAGGFRDYGETQYF	TGCGCCGGCGGGTTCAGGGATTATGGTGAGACCCAGTACTTC
17	-	TRBD1	TRBV4-3	TRBJ2-1	CASSQGPGTGFYNERFF	TGCGCCAGCAGCCAGGGCCCCGGGACAGGGTTCTATAATGAGCGGTTCTTC
12	many	-	TRBV18	TRBJ2-5	CASSPPTGTQYF	TGTGCCAGCTCACCACCCACCGGGACCCAGTACTTC
13	-	-	TRBV7-2	TRBJ2-3	CASTTPARVTQYF	TGTGCCAGCACCACCCCCGCCCGAGTTACGCAGTATTTT
16	-	-	TRBV4-1	TRBJ2-1	CASSQVLGGNYNEQFF	TGCGCCAGCAGCCAAGTTCTGGGGGGCAACTACAATGAGCAGTTCTTC
16	-	-	TRBV5-1	TRBJ1-1	CASSRGGYNPNTEAFF	TGCGCCAGCAGTAGAGGAGGGTACAATCCGAACACTGAAGCTTTCTTT
17	-	TRBD2	TRBV20-1	TRBJ2-1	CSATATKSGRALNEQFF	TGCAGTGCTACCGCGACCAAAAGCGGGAGGGCCTTGAATGAGCAGTTCTTC
13	few	-	TRBV28	TRBJ2-1	CASRLVPRGEQFF	TGTGCCAGCAGACTAGTCCCACGGGGTGAGCAGTTCTTC
14	-	-	TRBV20-1	TRBJ2-2	CSARRGYGTGELFF	TGCAGTGCTCGAAGGGGCTACGGCACCGGGGAGCTGTTTTTT
16	-	TRBD1	TRBV7-9	TRBJ1-2	CARPLRQGKIRYGYTF	TGTGCCAGACCTCTCAGACAGGGCAAGATTCGGTATGGCTACACCTTC
19	-	-	TRBV20-1	TRBJ2-6	CSARGGVRGAHSGANVLTF	TGCAGTGCTAGGGGAGGGGTCAGGGGGGCCCACTCTGGGGCCAACGTCCTGACTTTC
14	-	-	TRBV29-1	TRBJ2-7	CSVEGTKSSYEQYF	TGCAGCGTTGAGGGGACGAAGAGCTCCTACGAGCAGTACTTC
13	-	-	TRBV20-1	TRBJ2-1	CSAVRPSYNEQFF	TGCAGTGCTGTAAGGCCCTCCTACAATGAGCAGTTCTTC
13	few	-	TRBV20-1	TRBJ2-7	CSAASTGRHEQYF	TGCAGTGCTGCGAGTACAGGGCGCCACGAGCAGTACTTC
15	few	-	TRBV11-2	TRBJ2-2	CASSLGGRRTGELFF	TGTGCCAGCAGCTTAGGGGGGCGGCGGACCGGGGAGCTGTTTTTT
17	few	-	TRBV20-1	TRBJ2-3	CSATGPDSGGYTDTQYF	TGCAGTGCTACGGGGCCGGATAGCGGTGGTTACACAGATACGCAGTATTTT
14	-	TRBD1	TRBV20-1	TRBJ1-2	CSAVYHRGGYGYTF	TGCAGTGCTGTTTACCACAGGGGGGGCTATGGCTACACCTTC
16	many	TRBD1	TRBV24-1	TRBJ2-3	CATSHSGTGNTDTQYF	TGTGCCACCAGCCATTCCGGGACAGGCAACACAGATACGCAGTATTTT
14	many	-	TRBV15	TRBJ2-5	CATSRWMRQETQYF	TGTGCCACCAGCAGATGGATGAGACAAGAGACCCAGTACTTC
14	-	TRBD2	TRBV9	TRBJ2-1	CASSVNPSGDDAFF	TGTGCCAGCAGCGTAAACCCTAGCGGGGATGATGCGTTCTTC
15	few	TRBD1	TRBV30	TRBJ2-5	CAWRKPGDRQETQYF	TGTGCCTGGCGGAAACCAGGGGACAGACAAGAGACCCAGTACTTC
15	few	TRBD2	TRBV12-3/TRBV12-4	TRBJ2-7	CASSYSSGGAGEQYF	TGTGCCAGCAGTTACTCTAGCGGGGGGGCCGGCGAGCAGTACTTC
12	-	-	TRBV29-1	TRBJ1-2	CSALPGYYGYTF	TGCAGCGCTCTCCCGGGTTACTATGGCTACACCTTC
11	many	-	TRBV20-1	TRBJ2-5	CSALPIETQYF	TGCAGTGCCCTGCCTATAGAGACCCAGTACTTC
14	many	-	TRBV9	TRBJ2-5	CASSVEGWQETQYF	TGTGCCAGCAGCGTTGAAGGGTGGCAAGAGACCCAGTACTTC
15	-	-	TRBV5-1	TRBJ2-7	CASSPSRVRTYEQYF	TGCGCCAGCAGCCCGTCCAGGGTGAGGACCTACGAGCAGTACTTC
20	few	TRBD2	TRBV5-1	TRBJ2-1	CASSSPGLAGGQSSYNEQFF	TGCGCCAGCAGCTCACCGGGACTAGCGGGAGGGCAGAGCTCCTACAATGAGCAGTTCTTC
17	-	-	TRBV15	TRBJ1-2	CATSRDRLDWSDYGYTF	TGTGCCACCAGCAGAGACCGGTTGGACTGGTCAGACTATGGCTACACCTTC
15	many	TRBD2	TRBV4-1	TRBJ2-1	CASSIWAGGGSEQFF	TGCGCCAGCAGCATCTGGGCCGGCGGGGGGTCTGAGCAGTTCTTC
13	-	-	TRBV9	TRBJ2-3	CASARDIGDTQYF	TGTGCCAGCGCACGGGACATCGGAGATACGCAGTATTTT
17	-	TRBD2	TRBV5-6	TRBJ2-5	CASSLVTSGTPAGTQYF	TGTGCCAGCAGCTTGGTGACTAGCGGGACTCCGGCAGGGACCCAGTACTTC
16	many	-	TRBV24-1	TRBJ2-5	CATSDPWGRHQETQYF	TGTGCCACCAGTGATCCCTGGGGACGGCACCAAGAGACCCAGTACTTC
17	few	TRBD2	TRBV27	TRBJ2-3	CASSRGGGAGLADTQYF	TGTGCCAGCAGTCGGGGGGGCGGGGCAGGGCTAGCAGATACGCAGTATTTT
14	-	-	TRBV12-3/TRBV12-4	TRBJ2-7	CASSLAGRYNEQYF	TGTGCCAGCAGTTTAGCGGGGCGCTACAATGAGCAGTACTTC
14	many	TRBD2	TRBV20-1	TRBJ2-1	CSASAQVGGGEQFF	TGCAGTGCTAGCGCCCAAGTGGGCGGGGGTGAGCAGTTCTTC
20	-	TRBD2	TRBV2	TRBJ2-4	CASNSNRLAGGTLAKNIQYF	TGTGCCAGCAATTCCAACCGACTAGCGGGGGGTACTCTAGCCAAAAACATTCAGTACTTC
16	-	TRBD1	TRBV5-1	TRBJ1-2	CASSFSRGQDDYGYTF	TGCGCCAGCAGCTTTAGTAGAGGACAGGACGACTATGGCTACACCTTC
14	few	-	TRBV9	TRBJ1-5	CASSVESDNQPQHF	TGTGCCAGCAGCGTAGAGTCGGATAATCAGCCCCAGCATTTT
14	-	TRBD1	TRBV2	TRBJ2-1	CASSTGTGSGEQFF	TGTGCCAGCAGTACCGGGACAGGGAGTGGGGAGCAGTTCTTC
12	many	-	TRBV7-2	TRBJ2-4	CASSPDRNIQYF	TGTGCCAGCAGCCCGGACAGAAACATTCAGTACTTC
16	-	-	TRBV12-3/TRBV12-4	TRBJ2-3	CASSSPRGGGADTQYF	TGTGCCAGCAGTTCCCCCCGGGGAGGTGGTGCAGATACGCAGTATTTT
14	-	-	TRBV12-3/TRBV12-4	TRBJ2-1	CASSLGNPREKEFF	TGTGCCAGCAGTTTAGGTAACCCCAGGGAAAAGGAGTTCTTC
12	-	-	TRBV20-1	TRBJ2-1	CSASGRNNEQVF	TGCAGTGCTAGTGGCCGGAACAATGAGCAGGTCTTC
14	few	TRBD1	TRBV18	TRBJ2-5	CASSRGQGAKTQYF	TGTGCCAGCTCACGAGGACAGGGTGCCAAGACCCAGTACTTC
13	-	-	TRBV2	TRBJ2-5	CASQAKEQETQYF	TGTGCCAGCCAGGCCAAAGAGCAAGAGACCCAGTACTTC
16	-	TRBD2	TRBV6-5	TRBJ2-1	CASSLGRGGAFDEQFF	TGTGCCAGCAGTCTCGGGCGGGGGGGGGCATTCGATGAGCAGTTCTTC
15	few	TRBD1	TRBV4-3	TRBJ2-7	CASSQEPGQGYEQYF	TGCGCCAGCAGCCAGGAACCGGGACAGGGGTACGAGCAGTACTTC
14	-	-	TRBV11-2	TRBJ1-1	CASSLRPENTEAFF	TGTGCCAGCAGCTTACGTCCCGAGAACACTGAAGCTTTCTTT
13	many	-	TRBV20-1	TRBJ1-2	CSAKTPLGYGYTF	TGCAGTGCTAAAACCCCCCTGGGCTATGGCTACACCTTC
18	many	-	TRBV12-3/TRBV12-4	TRBJ1-6	CASSFGRQGREYNSPLHF	TGTGCCAGCAGTTTTGGTCGGCAGGGTAGAGAATATAATTCACCCCTCCACTTT
16	few	TRBD2	TRBV12-3/TRBV12-4	TRBJ2-7	CASSKLAGRISYEQYF	TGTGCCAGCAGCAAACTAGCGGGGAGAATCTCCTACGAGCAGTACTTC
11	-	-	TRBV20-1	TRBJ2-1	CSAFRNGEQFF	TGCAGTGCTTTCCGGAACGGTGAGCAGTTCTTC